This TCR beta chain derives from a study of T cell repertoires in cytomegalovirus infection. Study information: Public signatures in TCR beta pointed to CMV infection and matching HLA type.

The V gene lost 4 bases and the J gene lost 0 bases, with 8 bases spanning the gap. CDR3 length equals 15 residues. CDR1 KGHDR and CDR2 SFDVKD come from the germline V gene. Each CDR3 protein is one row after TCRdb ran MiXCR on the reads. The sample gives approximately 550,000 distinct CDR3 sequences, approximately 15% of which show up once; about 24% is in the top ten. Study-wide results and limits: Ex vivo, HLA-C-restricted CMV-specific TCR beta clonotypes prevailed over the rest of the response. Summed frequency of public TCR beta families distinguished CMV carriers with the relevant HLA.

On this clonotype itself: Its matching antigen is unknown.

The receptor was derived from a human donor in good health (CMV status not recorded). Some clones in this sample may be carry-over from other donors' samples. The chain joins TRBV24-1 to TRBJ2-2; no firm D call. Material for sequencing was CD8+ T cells from PBMCs. DNA of the CDR3: TGTGCCACCAGTGACGGACCTCCGAACACCGGGGAGCTGTTTTTT. Encoded protein: CATSDGPPNTGELFF.